This T cell receptor beta chain is drawn from a study of shared clonotypes between healthy human individuals. With respect to this clone: The antigen is unknown.

TCRdb keeps only in-frame clones here, not all; method: immunoSEQ multiplex PCR. This table has about 2 million clones, roughly 96% appearing once. Overall study results and limits: Relative to clonotypes present in all four donors, those not shared had lower generation probabilities.

It was into CD45RA+ naive and CD45RA-negative memory subsets that the CD4+ cells were split. This CDR3 is 14 amino acids long. Trimming stripped 5 bases from V and 3 bases from J, with 10 bases between. Germline V gene data show CDR1 as ENHRY and CDR2 as SYGVKD. This clonotype was obtained from a man between 18 and 29 years old in good health. The chain has TRBV10-3 and TRBJ2-2; tentatively, D is TRBD1 or TRBD2 (6 bases each). The sequencing input was naive CD4+ T cells sorted from blood. The subset is: CD45RA+ positively selected. The CDR3 reads CAISTGADTGELFF. The CDR3 region has the DNA TGTGCCATCAGTACGGGGGCCGACACCGGGGAGCTGTTTTTT.